A selection of T cell receptor beta chains follows, all from one sample in a study of beta chain features in type 1 diabetes. TCRdb's copy holds only in-frame clones and misses some; the assay was immunoSEQ multiplex PCR. The repertoire holds a few hundred thousand clones, roughly 31% seen once, with roughly 0.066% in the top ten. The specimen was naive CD4+ T cells from blood. Source of these receptors: a man younger than 30 in good health. CDR3s include the opening cysteine and the closing phenylalanine or tryptophan. The D gene is left open where the match is weak. Not every row has a clone size; where given, it reads once, few, many or a size class.

v_call,d_call,cdr3_length,j_call,clone_size,cdr3_aa,cdr3_nt
TRBV5-1,.,13,TRBJ2-3,.,CASSLNLADTQYF,TGCGCCAGCAGCTTGAATCTTGCAGATACGCAGTATTTT
TRBV25-1,TRBD1,16,TRBJ2-1,.,CASSDPTGGAYNEQFF,TGTGCCAGCAGTGACCCCACAGGGGGCGCGTACAATGAGCAGTTCTTC
TRBV30,TRBD1,13,TRBJ1-2,few,CAWGPGGWRGYTF,TGTGCCTGGGGACCAGGGGGCTGGCGTGGCTACACCTTC
TRBV9,TRBD1,13,TRBJ1-2,.,CASSVDSTGRYTF,TGTGCCAGCAGCGTAGATTCGACAGGGCGTTACACCTTC
TRBV6-5,TRBD1,12,TRBJ1-2,.,CASGDRGYRYTF,TGTGCCAGCGGCGACAGGGGGTATCGCTACACCTTC
TRBV7-8,TRBD1,15,TRBJ2-7,.,CASSLNVGTAGEQYF,TGTGCCAGCAGCTTAAACGTTGGGACAGCTGGCGAGCAGTACTTC
TRBV7-9,.,13,TRBJ2-5,few,CASSLQGPETQYF,TGTGCCAGCAGCCTACAGGGTCCGGAGACCCAGTACTTC
TRBV4-1,.,15,TRBJ2-7,few,CASSRGGQYSYEQYF,TGCGCCAGCAGCCGTGGGGGGCAGTACTCCTACGAGCAGTACTTC
TRBV25-1,.,13,TRBJ1-3,few,CASSVLSGNTIYF,TGTGCCAGCAGTGTGCTCTCTGGAAACACCATATATTTT
TRBV30,TRBD2,14,TRBJ2-1,few,CAWRLAGVRNEQFF,TGTGCCTGGAGACTAGCGGGAGTGCGCAATGAGCAGTTCTTC
TRBV4-3,.,16,TRBJ2-6,.,CASSQESVTGANVLTF,TGCGCCAGCAGCCAAGAATCGGTTACTGGGGCCAACGTCCTGACTTTC
TRBV7-9,TRBD2,15,TRBJ2-5,.,CASSLGLAGAETQYF,TGTGCCAGCAGCTTAGGGCTAGCGGGCGCGGAGACCCAGTACTTC
TRBV5-4,TRBD2,16,TRBJ2-3,few,CASSLDGGGASDTQYF,TGTGCCAGCAGCTTGGACGGCGGGGGAGCGTCGGATACGCAGTATTTT
TRBV7-8,TRBD1,16,TRBJ2-2,.,CASSKDRVRITGELFF,TGTGCCAGCAGCAAAGACAGGGTCAGAATCACCGGGGAGCTGTTTTTT
TRBV5-1,.,14,TRBJ2-1,.,CASSLGQGSSEQFF,TGCGCCAGCAGCTTGGGTCAGGGGAGCAGTGAGCAGTTCTTC
TRBV7-8,.,15,TRBJ2-1,few,CASSLDSRSYNEQFF,TGTGCCAGCAGCTTGGACAGCCGCTCCTACAATGAGCAGTTCTTC
TRBV2,.,13,TRBJ1-2,few,CASMEQANYGYTF,TGTGCCAGCATGGAACAGGCTAACTATGGCTACACCTTC
TRBV9,.,15,TRBJ2-3,few,CASSVEGPITDTQYF,TGTGCCAGCAGCGTAGAGGGACCGATCACAGATACGCAGTATTTT
TRBV28,TRBD2,18,TRBJ2-1,.,CASSVWRLAGGSYNEQFF,TGTGCCAGCAGTGTATGGAGACTAGCGGGAGGGTCCTACAATGAGCAGTTCTTC
TRBV28,.,19,TRBJ2-3,few,CASTRWAGLETGVTDTQYF,TGTGCCAGCACCCGATGGGCAGGTTTGGAGACAGGAGTCACAGATACGCAGTATTTT
TRBV29-1,TRBD1,15,TRBJ2-7,.,CSVGSPGQGDYEQYF,TGCAGCGTCGGGAGCCCGGGACAGGGGGACTACGAGCAGTACTTC
TRBV27,.,14,TRBJ2-7,.,CASRATGSSYEQYF,TGTGCCAGCAGGGCAACAGGGAGCTCCTACGAGCAGTACTTC
TRBV19,.,11,TRBJ2-1,.,CASSKKAEQFF,TGTGCCAGTAGCAAGAAAGCTGAGCAGTTCTTC
TRBV7-9,TRBD1,13,TRBJ2-7,.,CASSRGQGNEQYF,TGTGCCAGCAGCCGAGGACAGGGCAACGAGCAGTACTTC
TRBV29-1,TRBD1,12,TRBJ1-1,.,CSGRTGGTEAFF,TGCAGCGGACGGACAGGGGGGACTGAAGCTTTCTTT
TRBV7-2,.,13,TRBJ1-1,once,CASTITSVTEAFF,TGTGCCAGCACCATTACAAGTGTGACTGAAGCTTTCTTT
TRBV7-6,.,17,TRBJ2-6,few,CASSLGPQGIGANVLTF,TGTGCCAGCAGCTTAGGCCCCCAGGGTATTGGGGCCAACGTCCTGACTTTC
TRBV4-3,.,15,TRBJ2-7,.,CASSQEASGSYEQYF,TGCGCCAGCAGCCAAGAGGCCAGCGGGTCCTACGAGCAGTACTTC
TRBV6-5,.,13,TRBJ2-7,few,CASSYSHQDEQYF,TGTGCCAGCAGTTACTCCCATCAGGACGAGCAGTACTTC
TRBV30,.,12,TRBJ2-7,few,CACSGRFGEQYF,TGTGCCTGCAGCGGACGGTTTGGGGAGCAGTACTTC
TRBV28,.,12,TRBJ1-1,few,CASSSVNTEAFF,TGTGCCAGCAGTTCAGTGAACACTGAAGCTTTCTTT
TRBV2,.,14,TRBJ2-1,few,CASIRQGSYNEQFF,TGTGCCAGCATCAGGCAGGGGTCCTACAATGAGCAGTTCTTC
TRBV6-6,.,14,TRBJ2-7,few,CASNPPGGTYEQYF,TGTGCCAGCAACCCGCCAGGGGGGACCTACGAGCAGTACTTC
TRBV29-1,TRBD1,13,TRBJ1-1,.,CSARQGTNTEAFF,TGCAGCGCTCGACAGGGAACGAACACTGAAGCTTTCTTT
TRBV29-1,.,13,TRBJ2-5,few,CSLARDSRETQYF,TGCAGCCTCGCACGGGACTCCCGGGAGACCCAGTACTTC
TRBV29-1,.,15,TRBJ2-3,.,CSVEAPGMGTDTQYF,TGCAGCGTTGAGGCTCCCGGGATGGGCACAGATACGCAGTATTTT
TRBV9,TRBD1,16,TRBJ2-7,few,CASSVGGGQVSYEQYF,TGTGCCAGCAGCGTAGGAGGAGGACAGGTCTCCTACGAGCAGTACTTC
TRBV30,.,15,TRBJ1-4,few,CAWSSELGPNEKLFF,TGTGCCTGGAGCTCTGAACTAGGACCTAATGAAAAACTGTTTTTT
TRBV30,.,11,TRBJ1-2,few,CAWRTIGGYTF,TGTGCCTGGAGGACCATCGGGGGCTACACCTTC
TRBV7-9,.,15,TRBJ2-1,.,CASSLGRLEVNEQFF,TGTGCCAGCAGCCTTGGGCGCCTCGAGGTCAATGAGCAGTTCTTC
TRBV30,.,14,TRBJ2-7,.,CAWSVGGSSYEQYF,TGTGCCTGGAGTGTAGGAGGGTCTTCCTACGAGCAGTACTTC
TRBV5-4,TRBD1,14,TRBJ2-7,.,CASSRTGLSYEQYF,TGTGCCAGCAGTAGGACAGGGCTGTCCTACGAGCAGTACTTC
TRBV4-1,TRBD1,14,TRBJ2-5,.,CASSLTGAVETQYF,TGCGCCAGCAGCCTGACAGGGGCGGTAGAGACCCAGTACTTC
TRBV29-1,.,13,TRBJ2-5,few,CSVELQRQETQYF,TGCAGCGTTGAACTACAGAGACAAGAGACCCAGTACTTC